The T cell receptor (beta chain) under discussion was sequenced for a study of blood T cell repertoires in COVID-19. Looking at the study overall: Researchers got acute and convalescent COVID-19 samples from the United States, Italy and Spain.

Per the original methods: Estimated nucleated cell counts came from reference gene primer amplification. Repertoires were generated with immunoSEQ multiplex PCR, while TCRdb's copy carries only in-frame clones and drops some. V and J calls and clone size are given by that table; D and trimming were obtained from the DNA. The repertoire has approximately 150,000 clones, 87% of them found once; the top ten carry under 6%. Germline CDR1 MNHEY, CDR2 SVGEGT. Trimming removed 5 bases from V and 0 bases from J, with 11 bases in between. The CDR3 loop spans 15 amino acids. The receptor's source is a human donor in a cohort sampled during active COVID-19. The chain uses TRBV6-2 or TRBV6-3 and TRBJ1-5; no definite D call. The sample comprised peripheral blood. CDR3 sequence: CASSPSGSSNQPQHF. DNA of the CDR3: TGTGCCAGCAGTCCATCGGGGAGTAGCAATCAGCCCCAGCATTTT.